This TCR beta chain was recovered during a study of CD8+CD57+ T cells in acquired aplastic anemia. Study overall: CD4+ and CD8+ cells, once sorted, gave DNA averaging roughly 3.2 ug.

Study-wide results and caveats: Found in both controls and patients were twenty-nine CD8+ CDR3 sequences.

Genomic DNA templated the TCR beta VDJ and CDR3 profiling. MiXCR, run by TCRdb on the reads, gives a single entry per CDR3 protein. The data show over 150,000 distinct CDR3 sequences, roughly 65% seen once. Individuals selected for sequencing had exhibited CD8+CD57+ cell expansion on flow cytometry. Germline-derived CDR1 and CDR2 are SGHTA and FQGNSA. V lost 5 bases to trimming and J lost 4 bases; unmatched junction nucleotides: 6. This CDR3 is built from 14 residues. Points on this clonotype: Antigen: not known.

J is TRBJ2-7 and V is TRBV7-2; TRBD2 matches at 9 bases. The receptor comes from a human donor with aplastic anemia. What was sequenced was sorted CD4+, CD8+, or CD8+CD57+ T cells (not recorded which) from PBMCs. The CDR3 loop is CASSGGLANYEQYF. For the CDR3, the DNA is TGTGCCAGCAGCGGGGGACTAGCAAATTACGAGCAGTACTTC.